A selection of T cell receptor beta chains follows, all from one sample in a study of blood T cell repertoires in COVID-19. Method: immunoSEQ multiplex PCR; TCRdb's copy keeps in-frame clones and lacks some. The sample includes about 64,000 clones, approximately 80% of them seen just once. Sequencing was carried out using peripheral blood. The receptors derive from a human donor in a cohort sampled during active COVID-19. The CDR3 runs from the conserved cysteine through the conserved F or W. D genes are given only for firm matches. Size is omitted from some rows. Given values are once, few, many or a class for expanded clones.

few | TRBJ1-1 | TRBV6-5 | TRBD1 | CASTQGQGGTEAFF | TGTGCCAGCACCCAAGGACAGGGGGGCACTGAAGCTTTCTTT
- | TRBJ2-7 | TRBV5-1 | TRBD2 | CASSLRLAGAYEQYF | TGCGCCAGCAGCTTGAGACTAGCGGGAGCGTACGAGCAGTACTTC
- | TRBJ2-1 | TRBV28 | TRBD2 | CASSFQRESPSYNEQFF | TGTGCCAGCAGTTTCCAGCGGGAGTCCCCATCCTACAATGAGCAGTTCTTC
- | TRBJ1-2 | TRBV28 | TRBD1 | CASSRSGGGDYGYTF | TGTGCCAGCAGTCGGTCAGGGGGCGGGGATTATGGCTACACCTTC
- | TRBJ2-1 | TRBV19 | - | CATRPDRVSGSSYNEQFF | TGTGCCACACGGCCCGACAGGGTAAGCGGGAGCTCCTACAATGAGCAGTTCTTC
- | TRBJ1-1 | TRBV20-1 | TRBD1 | CSAPDRTEAFF | TGCAGTGCACCGGACAGGACTGAAGCTTTCTTT
once | TRBJ2-7 | TRBV6-2/TRBV6-3 | TRBD1 | CASSFRQGAYEQYF | TGTGCCAGCAGTTTTCGACAGGGGGCATACGAGCAGTACTTC
- | TRBJ1-2 | TRBV28 | - | CASSPRKGYTF | TGTGCCAGCAGTCCCCGTAAAGGCTACACCTTC
- | TRBJ2-6 | TRBV2 | - | CASSEEGAGANVLTF | TGTGCCAGCAGTGAAGAGGGAGCTGGGGCCAACGTCCTGACTTTC
- | TRBJ2-1 | TRBV9 | TRBD2 | CASSVGGLAGDMSSYNEQFF | TGTGCCAGCAGCGTAGGGGGACTAGCGGGGGACATGAGCTCCTACAATGAGCAGTTCTTC
- | TRBJ2-2 | TRBV4-3 | - | CASSPDSANTGELFF | TGCGCCAGCAGCCCGGACAGCGCGAACACCGGGGAGCTGTTTTTT
once | TRBJ2-2 | TRBV11-2 | TRBD1 | CASSPRTGSTGELFF | TGTGCCAGCAGCCCTCGGACAGGGTCAACCGGGGAGCTGTTTTTT
- | TRBJ1-1 | TRBV6-5 | TRBD1 | CASSTGGRDTEAFF | TGTGCCAGCAGTACAGGGGGCAGGGACACTGAAGCTTTCTTT
- | TRBJ1-1 | TRBV5-1 | TRBD1 | CASRNVQGARNTEAFF | TGCGCCAGCAGGAACGTACAGGGGGCGAGGAACACTGAAGCTTTCTTT
once | TRBJ2-1 | TRBV7-2 | TRBD1 | CASSFGTGQNEQFF | TGTGCCAGCAGCTTCGGGACAGGGCAAAATGAGCAGTTCTTC
- | TRBJ2-3 | TRBV4-2 | - | CASSRAGQDDRDTQYF | TGTGCCAGCAGCCGAGCGGGACAGGACGATAGAGATACGCAGTATTTT
- | TRBJ2-5 | TRBV7-9 | - | CASSLVDAGWGETQYF | TGTGCCAGCAGCTTAGTCGATGCGGGATGGGGGGAGACCCAGTACTTC
- | TRBJ2-7 | TRBV18 | - | CASSTLRGGSYEQYF | TGTGCCAGCTCCACTCTCAGAGGGGGCTCCTACGAGCAGTACTTC
- | TRBJ1-1 | TRBV7-6 | - | CASSPQGYTEAFF | TGTGCCAGCAGCCCGCAGGGCTACACTGAAGCTTTCTTT
- | TRBJ2-3 | TRBV5-1 | - | CASSLALGSGYTDTQYF | TGCGCCAGCAGCTTGGCCTTGGGTAGCGGCTACACAGATACGCAGTATTTT
- | TRBJ2-2 | TRBV9 | - | CASSVVSGAGELFF | TGTGCCAGCAGCGTAGTATCAGGGGCCGGGGAGCTGTTTTTT
- | TRBJ2-7 | TRBV28 | - | CASSLSAGPAYEQYF | TGTGCCAGCAGTTTATCGGCAGGGCCCGCCTACGAGCAGTACTTC
few | TRBJ2-1 | TRBV30 | - | CAWKRLGAGTPYNEQFF | TGTGCCTGGAAGAGGCTGGGGGCCGGGACACCCTACAATGAGCAGTTCTTC
- | TRBJ2-7 | TRBV27 | TRBD2 | CASSLLGLAKTYEQYF | TGTGCCAGCAGTTTGCTAGGACTAGCGAAAACCTACGAGCAGTACTTC
- | TRBJ2-7 | TRBV29-1 | - | CSVGQNSYEQYF | TGCAGCGTTGGACAGAATTCCTACGAGCAGTACTTC
- | TRBJ1-5 | TRBV6-2/TRBV6-3 | - | CASSYSKGGAREVFQPQHF | TGTGCCAGCAGTTACTCGAAGGGGGGGGCCAGGGAGGTCTTCCAGCCCCAGCATTTT
- | TRBJ1-6 | TRBV10-3 | TRBD1 | CAIRGQGNNSPLHF | TGTGCCATCAGGGGACAGGGGAATAATTCACCCCTCCACTTT
- | TRBJ2-3 | TRBV12-3/TRBV12-4 | - | CAMAGSTDTQYF | TGTGCGATGGCGGGCTCCACAGATACGCAGTATTTT
- | TRBJ2-2 | TRBV5-1 | TRBD1 | CASSLFSQGQGRGGELFF | TGCGCCAGCAGCTTGTTCTCTCAGGGACAGGGCCGCGGCGGGGAGCTGTTTTTT